Listed below are T cell receptor beta chains from one sample, sequenced in a study of blood T cells in healthy people across ages. TCRdb itself ran the 5' RACE reads through MiXCR, one entry per CDR3 protein. The sample lists over 950,000 distinct CDR3 sequences, more than 30% seen once, with roughly 13% in the top ten. Sequenced material: blood. The source of these receptors is a man younger than 35 in good health. The CDR3 runs from the conserved cysteine through the conserved F or W. Each record gives: J gene, clone size, D gene, V gene, CDR3 protein, CDR3 DNA. A D gene is named only where the DNA matches it firmly. A clone size is listed for some rows: how often the clone was seen (once, few, many), or a class if it is expanded.

j_call: TRBJ2-3
clone_size: NA
d_call: NA
v_call: TRBV9
cdr3_aa: CASSVRMGPDTQYF
cdr3_nt: TGTGCCAGCAGCGTCAGAATGGGTCCAGATACGCAGTATTTT

j_call: TRBJ2-3
clone_size: few
d_call: TRBD2
v_call: TRBV5-1
cdr3_aa: CASSFPAGSTDTQYF
cdr3_nt: TGCGCCAGCAGCTTTCCAGCGGGGAGTACAGATACGCAGTATTTT

j_call: TRBJ2-1
clone_size: NA
d_call: NA
v_call: TRBV4-3
cdr3_aa: CASSQEGWGAGNEQFF
cdr3_nt: TGCGCCAGCAGCCAAGAAGGGTGGGGAGCAGGCAATGAGCAGTTCTTC

j_call: TRBJ1-1
clone_size: NA
d_call: NA
v_call: TRBV20-1
cdr3_aa: CSARRPGARTTEAFF
cdr3_nt: TGCAGTGCTCGACGGCCGGGGGCGAGGACCACTGAAGCTTTCTTT

j_call: TRBJ2-5
clone_size: NA
d_call: TRBD2
v_call: TRBV6-1
cdr3_aa: CASSGGLVQETQYF
cdr3_nt: TGTGCCAGCAGTGGGGGACTAGTGCAGGAGACCCAGTACTTC

j_call: TRBJ1-1
clone_size: NA
d_call: NA
v_call: TRBV27
cdr3_aa: CVSRPMTQRSEAFF
cdr3_nt: TGTGTCAGCAGGCCAATGACCCAGAGGTCGGAAGCTTTCTTT

j_call: TRBJ2-1
clone_size: NA
d_call: NA
v_call: TRBV20-1
cdr3_aa: CSAPTTSRVVGPSQFF
cdr3_nt: TGCAGTGCTCCGACAACCTCGCGGGTAGTGGGTCCCTCACAGTTCTTC

j_call: TRBJ1-1
clone_size: few
d_call: NA
v_call: TRBV6-2/TRBV6-3
cdr3_aa: CASSREGMNTEAFF
cdr3_nt: TGTGCCAGCAGTCGAGAGGGCATGAACACTGAAGCTTTCTTT

j_call: TRBJ1-4
clone_size: few
d_call: NA
v_call: TRBV4-3
cdr3_aa: CASSQDTTAALLYEKLFF
cdr3_nt: TGCGCCAGCAGCCAAGATACTACGGCAGCCCTCTTGTATGAAAAACTGTTTTTT

j_call: TRBJ1-2
clone_size: few
d_call: NA
v_call: TRBV20-1
cdr3_aa: CSARTAYGYTF
cdr3_nt: TGCAGTGCTAGAACAGCCTATGGCTACACCTTC

j_call: TRBJ1-2
clone_size: NA
d_call: NA
v_call: TRBV7-8
cdr3_aa: CASSLGGVLRDGGYTF
cdr3_nt: TGTGCCAGCAGCTTAGGTGGGGTTTTGCGAGATGGTGGCTACACCTTC

j_call: TRBJ1-2
clone_size: few
d_call: NA
v_call: TRBV6-2/TRBV6-3
cdr3_aa: CASRPRDRPIRGYTF
cdr3_nt: TGTGCCAGCAGACCCCGGGACCGCCCAATCCGTGGCTACACCTTC

j_call: TRBJ2-1
clone_size: NA
d_call: TRBD2
v_call: TRBV20-1
cdr3_aa: CSASPGGHDEQFF
cdr3_nt: TGCAGTGCCAGCCCGGGGGGGCACGATGAGCAGTTCTTC

j_call: TRBJ2-7
clone_size: few
d_call: NA
v_call: TRBV5-1
cdr3_aa: CASSLVSFWNEQYF
cdr3_nt: TGCGCCAGCAGCTTGGTAAGCTTTTGGAATGAGCAGTACTTC

j_call: TRBJ2-3
clone_size: once
d_call: TRBD1
v_call: TRBV11-2
cdr3_aa: CASSLAGQGTADTQYF
cdr3_nt: TGTGCCAGCAGCTTAGCAGGACAGGGGACGGCAGATACGCAGTATTTT

j_call: TRBJ1-6
clone_size: NA
d_call: NA
v_call: TRBV9
cdr3_aa: CASSGVGGRNSPLHF
cdr3_nt: TGTGCCAGCAGCGGGGTCGGAGGGAGAAATTCACCCCTCCACTTT

j_call: TRBJ2-5
clone_size: NA
d_call: NA
v_call: TRBV20-1
cdr3_aa: CSANPRAHQETQYF
cdr3_nt: TGCAGTGCTAACCCCAGGGCCCACCAAGAGACCCAGTACTTC

j_call: TRBJ1-1
clone_size: NA
d_call: TRBD1
v_call: TRBV6-2/TRBV6-3
cdr3_aa: CASSYETGVAGTEAFF
cdr3_nt: TGTGCCAGCAGTTACGAGACAGGGGTTGCGGGCACTGAAGCTTTCTTT

j_call: TRBJ1-2
clone_size: few
d_call: NA
v_call: TRBV30
cdr3_aa: CALAWGTEGYTF
cdr3_nt: TGTGCGCTGGCTTGGGGAACAGAGGGCTACACCTTC

j_call: TRBJ2-3
clone_size: many
d_call: NA
v_call: TRBV5-1
cdr3_aa: CASSSDPGTDTQYF
cdr3_nt: TGCGCCAGCAGCTCCGATCCAGGCACAGATACGCAGTATTTT

j_call: TRBJ1-2
clone_size: NA
d_call: NA
v_call: TRBV7-2
cdr3_aa: CASNPAGISGYTF
cdr3_nt: TGTGCCAGCAACCCCGCGGGCATAAGTGGCTACACCTTC

j_call: TRBJ1-5
clone_size: NA
d_call: NA
v_call: TRBV20-1
cdr3_aa: CSASIRKRGGMYNQPQHF
cdr3_nt: TGCAGTGCCTCCATCCGCAAGCGGGGGGGGATGTACAATCAGCCCCAGCATTTT

j_call: TRBJ1-2
clone_size: NA
d_call: NA
v_call: TRBV7-2
cdr3_aa: CASSLPRDSVNYGYTF
cdr3_nt: TGTGCCAGCAGCTTACCCAGGGATTCGGTTAACTATGGCTACACCTTC

j_call: TRBJ2-1
clone_size: NA
d_call: TRBD1
v_call: TRBV9
cdr3_aa: CASSLQSGTGGMDEQFF
cdr3_nt: TGTGCCAGCAGCTTACAATCCGGGACAGGGGGAATGGATGAGCAGTTCTTC

j_call: TRBJ2-3
clone_size: NA
d_call: TRBD1
v_call: TRBV12-3/TRBV12-4
cdr3_aa: CASSLNRGKSTDTQYF
cdr3_nt: TGTGCCAGCAGTCTAAACAGGGGGAAAAGCACAGATACGCAGTATTTT

j_call: TRBJ1-2
clone_size: few
d_call: TRBD1
v_call: TRBV27
cdr3_aa: CASLKTGQLNYGYTF
cdr3_nt: TGTGCCAGCCTGAAGACGGGACAGCTTAACTATGGCTACACCTTC

j_call: TRBJ2-7
clone_size: few
d_call: NA
v_call: TRBV20-1
cdr3_aa: CSATRPGAYEQYF
cdr3_nt: TGCAGTGCTACCCGACCCGGGGCTTACGAGCAGTACTTC

j_call: TRBJ2-3
clone_size: few
d_call: TRBD2
v_call: TRBV18
cdr3_aa: CASSPLAGLPSTDTQYF
cdr3_nt: TGTGCCAGCTCACCACTAGCGGGGCTTCCATCCACAGATACGCAGTATTTT

j_call: TRBJ2-3
clone_size: few
d_call: NA
v_call: TRBV11-2
cdr3_aa: CASSLEMGTDTQYF
cdr3_nt: TGTGCCAGCAGCTTAGAAATGGGCACAGATACGCAGTATTTT

j_call: TRBJ2-1
clone_size: NA
d_call: TRBD2
v_call: TRBV9
cdr3_aa: CASSSSSGTSGGVNEQFF
cdr3_nt: TGTGCCAGCAGCTCTAGCTCCGGGACTAGCGGGGGGGTCAATGAGCAGTTCTTC

j_call: TRBJ2-1
clone_size: few
d_call: TRBD2
v_call: TRBV28
cdr3_aa: CASSLARGTKYNEQFF
cdr3_nt: TGTGCCAGCAGTTTAGCGCGGGGGACTAAATACAATGAGCAGTTCTTC

j_call: TRBJ1-1
clone_size: NA
d_call: TRBD1
v_call: TRBV7-8
cdr3_aa: CASSLARQGFKSTEAFF
cdr3_nt: TGTGCCAGCAGCTTAGCTAGACAGGGGTTTAAATCCACTGAAGCTTTCTTT

j_call: TRBJ1-1
clone_size: few
d_call: NA
v_call: TRBV20-1
cdr3_aa: CSARAGNMNTEAFF
cdr3_nt: TGCAGTGCTAGAGCGGGTAACATGAACACTGAAGCTTTCTTT

j_call: TRBJ1-2
clone_size: NA
d_call: TRBD1
v_call: TRBV2
cdr3_aa: CASSNGQGAGGYTF
cdr3_nt: TGTGCCAGCAGCAATGGACAGGGGGCAGGTGGCTACACCTTC

j_call: TRBJ2-7
clone_size: few
d_call: TRBD1
v_call: TRBV6-5
cdr3_aa: CASTRQGGSYEQYF
cdr3_nt: TGTGCCAGCACCAGACAGGGCGGCTCCTACGAGCAGTACTTC

j_call: TRBJ1-2
clone_size: few
d_call: NA
v_call: TRBV20-1
cdr3_aa: CSARVRTVNYGYTF
cdr3_nt: TGCAGTGCTAGAGTTCGGACAGTTAACTATGGCTACACCTTC

j_call: TRBJ2-5
clone_size: NA
d_call: NA
v_call: TRBV28
cdr3_aa: CASSLGSSTETQYF
cdr3_nt: TGTGCCAGCAGTTTAGGGTCGTCAACGGAGACCCAGTACTTC

j_call: TRBJ2-1
clone_size: NA
d_call: NA
v_call: TRBV6-5
cdr3_aa: CASRGIGGAYNEQFF
cdr3_nt: TGTGCCAGCAGGGGCATAGGGGGGGCTTACAATGAGCAGTTCTTC

j_call: TRBJ2-3
clone_size: NA
d_call: TRBD2
v_call: TRBV7-2
cdr3_aa: CASSLGTGGFSMAQYF
cdr3_nt: TGTGCCAGCAGCTTAGGTACGGGGGGATTCAGTATGGCGCAGTATTTT

j_call: TRBJ2-7
clone_size: few
d_call: TRBD1
v_call: TRBV11-2
cdr3_aa: CASSLDLWTGGEQYF
cdr3_nt: TGTGCCAGCAGCTTAGATCTTTGGACAGGAGGCGAGCAGTACTTC

j_call: TRBJ2-3
clone_size: few
d_call: NA
v_call: TRBV15
cdr3_aa: CATSASVTSTDTQYF
cdr3_nt: TGTGCCACCAGCGCTAGCGTCACGAGCACAGATACGCAGTATTTT

j_call: TRBJ1-2
clone_size: few
d_call: TRBD1
v_call: TRBV4-1
cdr3_aa: CASSQGQGSVDGYTF
cdr3_nt: TGCGCCAGCAGCCAGGGACAGGGAAGTGTAGATGGCTACACCTTC

j_call: TRBJ2-3
clone_size: NA
d_call: TRBD1
v_call: TRBV28
cdr3_aa: CASISWVGSGTGTQYF
cdr3_nt: TGTGCCAGCATTTCGTGGGTGGGTTCTGGGACAGGTACGCAGTATTTT

j_call: TRBJ2-3
clone_size: NA
d_call: TRBD2
v_call: TRBV20-1
cdr3_aa: CSARRSRTRASGLSTDTQYF
cdr3_nt: TGCAGTGCTAGACGATCTCGGACCCGGGCTAGCGGACTTAGCACAGATACGCAGTATTTT

j_call: TRBJ1-2
clone_size: many
d_call: NA
v_call: TRBV7-8
cdr3_aa: CASSRLGYGYTF
cdr3_nt: TGTGCCAGCAGCCGTCTGGGCTATGGCTACACCTTC

j_call: TRBJ1-1
clone_size: NA
d_call: NA
v_call: TRBV7-9
cdr3_aa: CVSSLDGTPTFEAFF
cdr3_nt: TGTGTCAGCAGCTTAGACGGGACTCCCACGTTTGAAGCTTTCTTT

j_call: TRBJ2-4
clone_size: few
d_call: NA
v_call: TRBV28
cdr3_aa: CASSSPDKGWEQYF
cdr3_nt: TGTGCTAGCAGTTCCCCGGACAAAGGCTGGGAGCAGTACTTC

j_call: TRBJ2-5
clone_size: once
d_call: TRBD1
v_call: TRBV20-1
cdr3_aa: CSGGQGRNEQYF
cdr3_nt: TGCAGTGGCGGACAGGGTAGAAATGAGCAGTACTTC

j_call: TRBJ1-1
clone_size: few
d_call: NA
v_call: TRBV2
cdr3_aa: CASHINTEAFF
cdr3_nt: TGTGCCAGCCACATCAACACTGAAGCTTTCTTT

j_call: TRBJ1-6
clone_size: NA
d_call: NA
v_call: TRBV7-9
cdr3_aa: CASSSFNSPLHF
cdr3_nt: TGTGCCAGCAGCTCCTTTAATTCACCCCTCCACTTT

j_call: TRBJ2-5
clone_size: NA
d_call: TRBD2
v_call: TRBV27
cdr3_aa: CASSSSSTSRQETQYF
cdr3_nt: TGTGCCAGCAGTTCGTCCTCGACTAGCAGGCAAGAGACCCAGTACTTC

j_call: TRBJ1-4
clone_size: once
d_call: NA
v_call: TRBV7-2
cdr3_aa: CASSLGWVEKLFF
cdr3_nt: TGTGCCAGCAGCTTAGGGTGGGTTGAAAAACTGTTTTTT

j_call: TRBJ2-1
clone_size: few
d_call: NA
v_call: TRBV12-3/TRBV12-4
cdr3_aa: CASSFVVIEQFF
cdr3_nt: TGTGCCAGCAGTTTTGTGGTAATCGAGCAGTTCTTC

j_call: TRBJ2-5
clone_size: NA
d_call: NA
v_call: TRBV2
cdr3_aa: CASTRTHTRQETQYF
cdr3_nt: TGTGCCAGCACCAGGACACACACTCGTCAAGAGACCCAGTACTTC

j_call: TRBJ1-5
clone_size: NA
d_call: NA
v_call: TRBV4-1
cdr3_aa: CASSQKTSNQPQHF
cdr3_nt: TGCGCCAGCAGCCAGAAAACGAGCAATCAGCCCCAGCATTTT

j_call: TRBJ1-1
clone_size: NA
d_call: NA
v_call: TRBV10-3
cdr3_aa: CAIMIRDPLGTEAFF
cdr3_nt: TGTGCCATCATGATCCGGGACCCCCTGGGCACTGAAGCTTTCTTT

j_call: TRBJ1-1
clone_size: NA
d_call: TRBD1
v_call: TRBV12-3/TRBV12-4
cdr3_aa: CASSLEILRGTEAFF
cdr3_nt: TGTGCCAGCAGTTTGGAAATACTCAGGGGGACTGAAGCTTTCTTT